This is a list of T cell receptor beta chains from one sample in a study of blood T cell repertoires in COVID-19. The method was immunoSEQ multiplex PCR; TCRdb's version includes in-frame clones alone and lacks a portion of them. The sample contains 200,000 to 250,000 clones, approximately 87% of which appear only once. The sample comprised peripheral blood. The receptors shown here come from a woman aged 45 to 65 with acute or convalescent COVID-19. CDR3s include the opening cysteine and the closing phenylalanine or tryptophan. A D gene is named only where the DNA matches it firmly. Rows may omit the clone size; those that give it use once, few, many or a size class.

V gene,D gene,J gene,clone size,CDR3 DNA,CDR3 protein
TRBV5-1,TRBD1,TRBJ2-2,-,TGCGCCAGCAGCCTCGACAGGGGTGGGGAGCTGTTTTTT,CASSLDRGGELFF
TRBV14,-,TRBJ2-2,-,TGTGCCAGCAGCCCCGGACACTCAAACACCGGGGAGCTGTTTTTT,CASSPGHSNTGELFF
TRBV11-3,-,TRBJ1-1,-,TGTGCCAGCAGACGGCAGAGCGCGGACACTGAAGCTTTCTTT,CASRRQSADTEAFF
TRBV5-4,-,TRBJ1-4,-,TGTGCCAGCAGCTTGGATAGTATTAATGAAAAACTGTTTTTT,CASSLDSINEKLFF
TRBV27,TRBD2,TRBJ2-3,-,TGTGCCAGCAGTTTATACGGGAGGGGAGATACGCAGTATTTT,CASSLYGRGDTQYF
TRBV9,TRBD1,TRBJ1-1,-,TGTGCCAGCAGCCTCGGACAGGGAGCAAACATGAACACTGAAGCTTTCTTT,CASSLGQGANMNTEAFF
TRBV6-2/TRBV6-3,-,TRBJ2-3,-,TGTGCCAGCAGTGCCCCACGAGCTACCGGGTATTCGAGCACAGATACGCAGTATTTT,CASSAPRATGYSSTDTQYF
TRBV20-1,TRBD2,TRBJ2-4,-,TGCAGTGCTAGTTCCGGGACTAGCGGGAGTGGAGCCAAAAACATTCAGTACTTC,CSASSGTSGSGAKNIQYF
TRBV2,TRBD1,TRBJ2-2,-,TGTGCCAGCAGAACCCAGGGGGCCCAGACCGGGGAGCTGTTTTTT,CASRTQGAQTGELFF
TRBV14,-,TRBJ1-1,-,TGTGCCAGCAGCCTAATCCTGGGTAGCGAAGCTTTCTTT,CASSLILGSEAFF
TRBV18,TRBD2,TRBJ2-3,-,TGTGCCAGCTCCGCGGGGGGAAAGACAGATACGCAGTATTTT,CASSAGGKTDTQYF
TRBV12-3/TRBV12-4,TRBD1,TRBJ1-2,-,TGTGCCAGCAGTTTAAGACAGGGGAATGGCTACACCTTC,CASSLRQGNGYTF
TRBV3-1/TRBV3-2,-,TRBJ1-1,few,TGTGCCAGCACCCGGGGGGAGAACACTGAAGCTTTCTTT,CASTRGENTEAFF
TRBV13,-,TRBJ2-3,once,TGTGCCAGCAGCTCCGGGGTCCTCAGAGGGGATACGCAGTATTTT,CASSSGVLRGDTQYF
TRBV13,TRBD2,TRBJ2-3,-,TGTGCCAGCAGCCCAAGGACTAGCCCCGGTATAGATACGCAGTATTTT,CASSPRTSPGIDTQYF
TRBV3-1/TRBV3-2,-,TRBJ2-5,-,TGTGCCAGCAGCCAAGTGTGGGAGACACAGGGCGGTGAGACCCAGTACTTC,CASSQVWETQGGETQYF
TRBV9,-,TRBJ1-1,-,TGTGCCAGCAGCGTAGACCAAGCCGATTCGGGGAGGACATTCTTT,CASSVDQADSGRTFF
TRBV28,TRBD2,TRBJ2-3,-,TGTGCCAGCAGTTCTGGGGGACTAGCGGGATGGGATACGCAGTATTTT,CASSSGGLAGWDTQYF
TRBV2,TRBD1,TRBJ1-5,once,TGTGCCAGCAGTGGACAGGGGAATCAGCCCCAGCATTTT,CASSGQGNQPQHF
TRBV18,-,TRBJ2-4,once,TGTGCCAGCTCACCACCTGGCGGAAGAGGGTTAGCCAAAAACATTCAGTACTTC,CASSPPGGRGLAKNIQYF
TRBV28,TRBD1,TRBJ2-7,-,TGTGCCAGCAGTTCCCCCGGACAGGGTCCCTCCTACGAGCAGTACTTC,CASSSPGQGPSYEQYF
TRBV9,-,TRBJ1-6,-,TGTGCCAGCAGCGCCGGTCCAAACCACCTGAATTCACCCCTCCACTTT,CASSAGPNHLNSPLHF
TRBV18,TRBD2,TRBJ2-3,-,TGTGCCAGCTCACCAACGGCGGGGGGGCCAGGCGATACGCAGTATTTT,CASSPTAGGPGDTQYF
TRBV7-2,-,TRBJ2-5,-,TGTGCCAGCAGCTCCCCGCACAGCTACCGTCGGTGGGAGACCCAGTACTTC,CASSSPHSYRRWETQYF
TRBV6-5,TRBD2,TRBJ2-1,-,TGTGCCAGCAGAAGGGACTATTCCTACAATGAGCAGTTCTTC,CASRRDYSYNEQFF
TRBV9,-,TRBJ1-2,few,TGTGCCAGCAGCGTAGAGGGGATACCATATGGCTACACCTTC,CASSVEGIPYGYTF